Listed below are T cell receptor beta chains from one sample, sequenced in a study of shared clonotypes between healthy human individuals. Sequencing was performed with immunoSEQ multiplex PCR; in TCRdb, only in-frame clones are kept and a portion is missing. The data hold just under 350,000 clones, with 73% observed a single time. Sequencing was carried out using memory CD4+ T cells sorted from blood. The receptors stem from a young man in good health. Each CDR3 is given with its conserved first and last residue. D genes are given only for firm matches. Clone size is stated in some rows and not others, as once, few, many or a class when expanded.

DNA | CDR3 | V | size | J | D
TGCGCCAGCAGCCCGTCGACAGGGAACACCGGGGAGCTGTTTTTT | CASSPSTGNTGELFF | TRBV5-1 | . | TRBJ2-2 | .
TGCGCCAGCAGTGAAAGGACTAGCGGGAGGGACGAGCAGTACTTC | CASSERTSGRDEQYF | TRBV10-1 | . | TRBJ2-7 | TRBD2
TGTGCCTGCCCTACCCTCGGGAATACGCAGTATTTT | CACPTLGNTQYF | TRBV30 | . | TRBJ2-3 | .
TGTGCCAGCAGCTTAATGGCGGGAGGGCACACAGATACGCAGTATTTT | CASSLMAGGHTDTQYF | TRBV7-2 | . | TRBJ2-3 | TRBD2
TGCAGCGTTAACTCTGGCGGGAGGGCCGGGGAGCAGTTCTTC | CSVNSGGRAGEQFF | TRBV29-1 | . | TRBJ2-1 | TRBD2
TGTGCCACCAGCAAAGCGGGGTCCCGGGTCACAGATACGCAGTATTTT | CATSKAGSRVTDTQYF | TRBV15 | . | TRBJ2-3 | TRBD2
TGTGCCAGCAGCAAGGACTGGATCTCCTACAATGAGCAGTTCTTC | CASSKDWISYNEQFF | TRBV27 | . | TRBJ2-1 | .
TGTGCCAGCAGTCCCAAAGGACAGGCGGGCCAGCCCCAGCATTTT | CASSPKGQAGQPQHF | TRBV27 | . | TRBJ1-5 | TRBD1
TGTGCCAGCAGCACCAGACAGGGAACGGGCGAGCAGTACTTC | CASSTRQGTGEQYF | TRBV6-5 | . | TRBJ2-7 | TRBD1
TGTGCCAGCAGAGGGTATGTGGCCTATGGCTACACCTTC | CASRGYVAYGYTF | TRBV28 | . | TRBJ1-2 | .
TGTGCCAGTAGTGAAACTCTAGCGGGATCCTACAATGAGCAGTTCTTC | CASSETLAGSYNEQFF | TRBV19 | . | TRBJ2-1 | TRBD2
TGTGCCAGCAGCATCACAGGGGGCTTCGGCAATGAGCAGTTCTTC | CASSITGGFGNEQFF | TRBV7-2 | few | TRBJ2-1 | TRBD1
TGTGCCTGGGGGAAACTAGCGGGAGGCGCAGATACGCAGTATTTT | CAWGKLAGGADTQYF | TRBV30 | . | TRBJ2-3 | TRBD2
TGTGCCAGCAGTGTAGCGACGAACACCGGGGAGCTGTTTTTT | CASSVATNTGELFF | TRBV2 | once | TRBJ2-2 | .